The clone carrying this TCR beta chain was seen a few times. The entry originates in a study of T cells after yellow fever vaccination. TCRdb re-called the 5' RACE reads with MiXCR, one entry per CDR3 protein. Here the sample spans some 250,000 distinct CDR3 sequences, 6.9% being singletons. The CDR3 has 13 amino acids. With 0 bases removed from V and 7 bases from J, the gap between germline ends came to 7 bases. The germline V gene has CDR1 DFQATT and CDR2 SNEGSKA (reference sequence). The sequencing here drew on CD4+ T cells sorted from PBMCs, taken 15 days after the yellow fever booster vaccination. This chain connects TRBV20-1 to TRBJ1-6; no clear D gene. This receptor was identified in a man aged 25-40 years who received the YFV17D yellow fever vaccine. The CDR3 nucleotides read TGCAGTGCTAGAGATGTCAGAAATTCACCCCTCCACTTT. Amino acid sequence: CSARDVRNSPLHF.